This T cell receptor beta chain emerged from a study of T cells in Graves' hyperthyroidism and ophthalmopathy. Study results and limitations: Blood held most thyroid clonotypes expanded above 0.001 frequency.

TCR beta CDR3 regions were amplified from RNA transcripts. First-round RT-PCR with HTBI primers amplified the TCR CDR3 region. TCRdb reprocessed the multiplex PCR reads with MiXCR, giving one entry per CDR3 protein. The data contain about 380,000 distinct CDR3 sequences, about 14% of them singletons. The CDR3 runs to 13 residues. Germline-derived CDR1 and CDR2 are SNHLY and FYNNEI. Trimming shortened V by 3 bases and J by 3 bases, and 9 bases separated the two germline ends. Many counts were recorded for this clonotype. Its antigen remains unidentified. This TCR was sampled from a woman younger than 45 with Graves' ophthalmopathy. The V call is TRBV2, the J call TRBJ2-7; D is uncertain. Sequencing was carried out using blood. The CDR3 bases are TGTGCCAGCAGTGATCTCCCAAACTACGAGCAGTACTTC. This translates into CASSDLPNYEQYF.